These 25 T cell receptor beta chains were all obtained from the same sample, sequenced in a study of blood T cell repertoires in COVID-19. This table comes from immunoSEQ multiplex PCR, and its TCRdb copy is limited to in-frame clones, with some not included. The sample yields some 110,000 clones, about 83% seen once. The sample taken for sequencing was PBMCs or T cells enriched from blood (not recorded which). Receptors were obtained from a woman aged 25 to 39 who had recovered from COVID-19.

The rearrangement links TRBV27 to TRBJ2-3; D is undetermined. The CDR3 has 16 residues. Germline CDR1 reads MNHEY; CDR2 reads SMNVEV (reference sequence). Trimming pared 2 bases from V and 1 base from J, leaving 13 bases between. The CDR3 DNA follows: TGTGCCAGCAGTTTACCCCAAGCGACCGGCACAGATACGCAGTATTTT. This encodes CASSLPQATGTDTQYF.

DNA for the CDR3: TGTGCCTGGAGTGTACACAGGGGACCCTCCTACGAGCAGTACTTC. It specifies CAWSVHRGPSYEQYF. The gene calls are TRBV30 and TRBJ2-7; 7 bases are shared with TRBD1. V gave up 0 bases and J gave up 0 bases; unmatched junction bases: 5. The CDR3 totals 15 residues. Germline values: CDR1 GTSNPN, CDR2 SVGIG (reference sequence).

The table lists this clone with a few counts. This chain connects TRBV6-5 to TRBJ2-7; TRBD1 agrees at 7 bases. Germline V gene data show CDR1 as MNHEY and CDR2 as SVGAGI. J lost 4 bases, V lost 7 bases, and 13 bases had no gene match. This CDR3 is built from 15 residues. CDR3 DNA sequence: TGTGCCAGCACCGATGGGACAGAGGCGTATTACGAGCAGTACTTC. Its translation is CASTDGTEAYYEQYF.

The J gene is TRBJ1-6, the V gene TRBV6-1; a possible D gene is TRBD1 (5 bases). With 0 bases removed from V and 9 bases from J, the gap between germline ends came to 6 bases. The germline CDR1 and CDR2 sequences are MNHNS and SASEGT. This CDR3 is 13 amino acids long. The CDR3 bases are TGTGCCAGCAGTGAAGCCGGGGGTTCACCCCTCCACTTT. Translating gives CASSEAGGSPLHF.

This clone was counted only a few times. This rearrangement joins TRBV4-2 to TRBJ1-3; D ambiguous. CDR1 LGHNA and CDR2 YNFKEQ come from the germline V gene. V shed 3 bases and J shed 0 bases, with 12 bases lying between them. The CDR3 is 16 amino acids. The CDR3 spells CASSHLGQSSGNTIYF. CDR3 bases: TGTGCCAGCAGCCACCTGGGCCAGAGCTCTGGAAACACCATATATTTT.

The chain combines TRBV27 with TRBJ1-2; TRBD1 is a possible D gene (5 bases). The CDR3 totals 12 residues. Deletions cut 2 bases from V and 13 bases from J, with 14 bases between. CDR1 and CDR2 (germline): MNHEY, SMNVEV (reference sequence). Here the CDR3 reads CASSLQGYPSTF. For the CDR3, the DNA is TGTGCCAGCAGTTTACAGGGTTACCCCTCCACCTTC.

The rearrangement joins TRBV6-4 to TRBJ2-2; maybe TRBD1 (5 bases). The CDR3 has 15 residues. Germline lookup yields CDR1 MRHNA and CDR2 SNTAGT. V dropped 6 bases and J dropped 5 bases, with 16 bases sitting between them. The CDR3 sequence: CASSQLGGATGELFF. CDR3 bases: TGTGCCAGCAGCCAGCTGGGTGGGGCGACCGGGGAGCTGTTTTTT.

The chain joins TRBV2 to TRBJ2-1; D possibly corresponds to TRBD2 (5 bases). The CDR3 covers 15 residues. Trimming removed 6 bases from V and 7 bases from J, with 19 bases in between. Germline-derived CDR1 and CDR2 are SNHLY and FYNNEI. The CDR3 nucleotides are TGTGCCAGCAGCGTTACTAGAAGAATAGTGAATGAGCAGTTCTTC. Its protein product is CASSVTRRIVNEQFF.

This clone was seen only a few times. Here the CDR3 DNA reads TGTGCCAGCAGGTCACAGACTAGCGGCTACAATGAGCAGTTCTTC. Translated: CASRSQTSGYNEQFF. The J gene is TRBJ2-1, the V gene TRBV6-5, with TRBD2 identical over 9 bases. CDR1 MNHEY and CDR2 SVGAGI come from the germline V gene. The J segment lost 3 bases and the V segment lost 6 bases, leaving 6 bases of the junction unmatched. The CDR3 has 15 amino acids.

The chain carries TRBV7-2 and TRBJ2-7; 7 bases are shared with TRBD1. The CDR3 spans 14 residues. V was clipped by 3 bases and J by 4 bases; unmatched bases: 6. CDR1 and CDR2 from the germline V gene are SGHTA and FQGNSA. CDR3 bases: TGTGCCAGCAGCTTTAGACAGGGTTTTTACGAGCAGTACTTC. This gives the protein CASSFRQGFYEQYF.

Here the CDR3 reads CASSLRAGEYQETQYF. The CDR3, as DNA: TGTGCCAGCAGTTTAAGGGCGGGAGAGTACCAAGAGACCCAGTACTTC. The gene calls are TRBV27 and TRBJ2-5; 7 nucleotides agree with TRBD2. V lost 2 bases and J lost 0; bases outside the gene matches: 6. In germline, CDR1 is MNHEY, CDR2 SMNVEV (reference sequence). This CDR3 is built from 16 residues.

This chain joins TRBV5-1 and TRBJ1-1; 8 positions match TRBD1. The germline V gene encodes CDR1 SGHRS and CDR2 YFSETQ. CDR3 size: 16 residues. Germline trimming cut 0 bases from V and 1 base from J; bases unmatched to any gene: 5. The CDR3, as DNA: TGCGCCAGCAGCTTGGCGGCAGGGGGCTCGAACACTGAAGCTTTCTTT. Amino acids: CASSLAAGGSNTEAFF.

This chain joins TRBV24-1 and TRBJ2-1; possible D gene TRBD1, 6 bases. The CDR3 is made up of 14 amino acids. The V and J ends lost 2 bases and 10 bases respectively, with 14 bases between them. CDR1 is KGHDR and CDR2 is SFDVKD in the germline V gene. The CDR3 reads CATSDSTGLGEQFF. CDR3 in DNA: TGTGCCACCAGTGATTCGACAGGTCTTGGGGAGCAGTTCTTC.

This clone was counted a few times. The J gene is TRBJ1-1, the V gene TRBV10-3; TRBD1 matches at 9 bases. The length of the CDR3 is 15 residues. The V gene's germline CDR1 is ENHRY and CDR2 SYGVKD. V gave up 10 bases and J gave up 5 bases; unmatched junction bases: 14. The CDR3 here is CATGLRTGEHTEAFF. For the CDR3, the DNA is TGTGCCACCGGTCTTAGGACAGGGGAGCATACTGAAGCTTTCTTT.

CDR3 bases: TGTGCCAGCAGCCACAGGGGACTAGCTCGAGGGAGGGAGCAGTTCTTC. It yields the protein CASSHRGLARGREQFF. The rearrangement joins TRBV7-6 to TRBJ2-1; 9 bases are shared with TRBD2. The length of the CDR3 is 16 residues. Germline loops: CDR1 SGHVS, CDR2 FNYEAQ. The V segment lost 5 bases and the J segment 10 bases; nucleotides outside the gene matches: 15.

The V gene is TRBV6-5, the J gene TRBJ2-7; 10 bases line up with TRBD1. Germline V gene data show CDR1 as MNHEY and CDR2 as SVGAGI. The CDR3 runs to 15 residues. V dropped 6 bases and J dropped 4; count of bases not matched to a gene: 9. CDR3 in DNA: TGTGCCAGCAGGGGTACCGGGACAGGGGATTACGAGCAGTACTTC. Protein: CASRGTGTGDYEQYF.

The rearrangement uses TRBV13 and TRBJ1-2, with 9 bases matching TRBD1. The CDR3 spans 14 residues. V lost 8 bases and J lost 5; bases outside the gene matches: 9. CDR1 PRHDT and CDR2 FYEKMQ come from the germline V gene (reference sequence). CDR3 DNA: TGTGCCAGCTCCCGGGACAGGGTAAGGTATGGCTACACCTTC. Its translation: CASSRDRVRYGYTF.

The CDR3 nucleotides are TGTGCCAGCACGACAGGGGAGATTGGGGAGACCCAGTACTTC. Amino acid sequence: CASTTGEIGETQYF. The chain is built from TRBV5-4 and TRBJ2-5; 8 nucleotides match TRBD1. CDR1 is SGHNT, CDR2 YYREEE, per germline (reference sequence). Trimming removed 6 bases from V and 5 bases from J; junction bases left unmatched: 9. The CDR3 consists of 14 residues.

The chain has TRBV6-2 or TRBV6-3 and TRBJ2-1, with 14 bases lining up with TRBD2. There are 17 residues in the CDR3. The ends lost 2 bases at V and 8 bases at J; junction bases unmatched: 8. Germline loops: CDR1 MNHEY, CDR2 SVGEGT. CDR3 sequence: CASSYRRLAGGEHEQFF. CDR3 DNA sequence: TGTGCCAGCAGTTACCGTCGACTAGCGGGAGGGGAACATGAGCAGTTCTTC.

This clone was seen a handful of times. The CDR3 spells CASTQDRASNQPQHF. CDR3 DNA: TGTGCCAGCACCCAGGACAGGGCGAGCAATCAGCCCCAGCATTTT. This rearrangement joins TRBV18 to TRBJ1-5; 8 bases agree with TRBD1. The CDR3 length is 15 residues. CDR1 and CDR2 (germline): KGHSH, LQKENI. V shed 8 bases, J shed 1 base, and the junction held 7 bases outside the gene matches.

The rearrangement joins TRBV15 to TRBJ2-7; 7 nucleotides agree with TRBD1. Germline CDR1 is LNHNV and CDR2 is YYDKDF (reference sequence). The CDR3 covers 13 residues. Trimming cost V 2 bases and J 2 bases; bases outside gene matches: 0. The CDR3: CATSRTGAYEQYF. The CDR3 DNA follows: TGTGCCACCAGCAGAACAGGGGCCTACGAGCAGTACTTC.

This sequence joins TRBV2 and TRBJ2-2; 8 bases match TRBD2. This CDR3 region has 16 residues. Trimming at V came to 1 base and at J to 4 bases, leaving 5 bases not matched to a gene. From germline, CDR1 is SNHLY and CDR2 FYNNEI. The CDR3 sequence: CASSEEAGGFTGELFF. The DNA for the CDR3 is TGTGCCAGCAGTGAAGAGGCGGGAGGATTCACCGGGGAGCTGTTTTTT. Looking up the rest from reference TRBV2 and TRBJ2-2 gives the full variable domain: EPEVTQTPSHQVTQMGQEVILRCVPISNHLYFYWYRQILGQKVEFLVSFYNNEISEKSEIFDDQFSVERPDGSNFTLKIRSTKLEDSAMYFCASSEEAGGFTGELFFGEGSRLTVL.

A single count supports this clone. The chain is built from TRBV19 and TRBJ2-3, with 7 bases lining up with TRBD1. This CDR3 has 16 amino acids. CDR1 is LNHDA, CDR2 SQIVND, per germline (reference sequence). The J segment lost 0 bases and the V segment lost 3 bases, leaving 6 bases of the junction unmatched. The CDR3 is CASSIGRQGSTDTQYF. CDR3 nucleotides: TGTGCCAGTAGTATCGGTCGACAGGGCAGCACAGATACGCAGTATTTT. Full variable domain (missing parts from reference TRBV19 and TRBJ2-3): DGGITQSPKYLFRKEGQNVTLSCEQNLNHDAMYWYRQDPGQGLRLIYYSQIVNDFQKGDIAEGYSVSREKKESFPLTVTSAQKNPTAFYLCASSIGRQGSTDTQYFGPGTRLTVL.

The chain carries TRBV15 and TRBJ2-1; D is uncertain. Germline V CDR1 and CDR2: LNHNV, YYDKDF (reference sequence). Trimming stripped 0 bases from V and 0 bases from J, with 6 bases between. This CDR3 has 15 residues. This CDR3 is CATSRDTSSYNEQFF. CDR3 DNA: TGTGCCACCAGCAGAGACACGAGCTCCTACAATGAGCAGTTCTTC.

The V call is TRBV15, the J call TRBJ2-2, with a weak D call TRBD1 (5 bases). Trimming removed 0 bases from V and 6 bases from J, with 17 bases in between. This CDR3 is 17 amino acids long. Germline-derived CDR1 and CDR2 are LNHNV and YYDKDF (reference sequence). The CDR3 spells CATSRDQGATRPGELFF. The CDR3 coding sequence is TGTGCCACCAGCAGAGACCAAGGGGCAACTCGGCCCGGGGAGCTGTTTTTT.